This TCR beta chain was identified in a study of T cell responses to AZD1222 COVID-19 vaccine. Study background: Combined were second doses at about 4 or about 12 weeks.

Regarding the study as a whole: A mostly white British donor set with more females was recruited, and clonal diversity was possibly underestimated.

Germline V gene data show CDR1 as SQVTM and CDR2 as ANQGSEA. Unmatched junction bases numbered 2, after V lost 4 bases and J lost 3 bases. The CDR3 consists of 14 residues. Worth noting for this clone: Its target is not known.

Sequencing used immunoSEQ multiplex PCR; TCRdb keeps in-frame clones, though not all of them. The table has 100,000 to 150,000 clones, about 93% seen once; the top ten hold under 7.5%. The V and J genes are TRBV29-1 and TRBJ2-1; 11 bases match TRBD1. This TCR was sampled from an adult in good health. This specimen consisted of peripheral blood, obtained on day 0 of AZD1222 vaccination. CDR3 in amino acids: CSVVGTGGYNEQFF. The CDR3 coding sequence is TGCAGCGTTGTCGGGACAGGGGGCTACAATGAGCAGTTCTTC.